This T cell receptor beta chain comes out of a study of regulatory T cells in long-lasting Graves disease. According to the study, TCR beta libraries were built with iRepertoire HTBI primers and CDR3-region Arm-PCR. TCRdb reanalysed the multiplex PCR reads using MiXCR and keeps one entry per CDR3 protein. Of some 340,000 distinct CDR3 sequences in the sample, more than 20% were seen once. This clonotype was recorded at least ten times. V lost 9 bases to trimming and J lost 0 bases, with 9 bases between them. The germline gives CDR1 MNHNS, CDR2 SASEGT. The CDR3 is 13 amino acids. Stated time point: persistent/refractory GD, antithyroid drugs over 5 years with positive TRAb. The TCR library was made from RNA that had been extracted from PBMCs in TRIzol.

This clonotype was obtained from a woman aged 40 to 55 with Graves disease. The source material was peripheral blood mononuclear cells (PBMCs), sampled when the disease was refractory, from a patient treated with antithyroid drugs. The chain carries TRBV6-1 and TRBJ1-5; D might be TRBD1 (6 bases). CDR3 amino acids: CASGQNSNQPQHF. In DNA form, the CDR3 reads TGTGCCAGTGGACAGAATAGCAATCAGCCCCAGCATTTT.